This entry lists 16 T cell receptor beta chains sequenced from one sample in a study of response to subunit inactivated influenza vaccine. TCRdb used MiXCR to reprocess the RT-PCR reads, holding one entry per CDR3 protein. The sample yields about 520,000 distinct CDR3 sequences, 7.2% seen once. Sequenced material: PBMCs from blood, taken roughly 24 months after vaccination. The source of these receptors is a man between 50 and 70 years old who received an inactivated influenza vaccine.

The V and J genes are TRBV20-1 and TRBJ2-1; 14 nucleotides align to TRBD2. Germline loops: CDR1 DFQATT, CDR2 SNEGSKA (reference sequence). Losses at the gene ends were 5 bases for V and 6 bases for J; bases not matched to a gene: 12. The CDR3 has 17 amino acids. DNA of the CDR3: TGCAGTGCTGTAATACTCGGGACTAGCGGGGGAGGCAATGAGCAGTTCTTC. It codes for CSAVILGTSGGGNEQFF.

This rearrangement joins TRBV10-3 to TRBJ2-5; 9 nucleotides match TRBD1. V lost 4 bases to trimming and J lost 5 bases; unmatched junction nucleotides: 11. CDR3 length: 16 residues. The germline V gene has CDR1 ENHRY and CDR2 SYGVKD. The chain's CDR3 is CAISGLNTGGEETQYF. The CDR3 region has the DNA TGTGCCATCAGTGGGCTTAATACAGGGGGCGAGGAGACCCAGTACTTC.

This clonotype has at least ten counts. The chain joins TRBV4-1 to TRBJ2-7; D not resolved. The CDR3 totals 15 residues. V was shortened by 0 bases and J by 2 bases, with 11 bases between the two germline ends. CDR1 and CDR2 (germline): MGHRA, YSYEKL. The CDR3 is CASSQEIGSPYEQYF. CDR3 coding DNA: TGCGCCAGCAGCCAAGAGATCGGGTCCCCCTACGAGCAGTACTTC.

This clonotype showed up many times. The chain employs TRBV3-1 and TRBJ1-1; TRBD1 is a possible D gene (5 bases). This CDR3 region has 13 residues. V was cut by 4 bases and J by 6 bases, with 12 bases left in between. Germline V gives CDR1 LGHDT, CDR2 YNNKEL (reference sequence). The CDR3 spells CASSPGAPPEAFF. The CDR3 DNA is TGTGCCAGCAGCCCCGGGGCTCCCCCTGAAGCTTTCTTT.

CDR3 region: CSARPPMRAGELFF. DNA of the CDR3: TGCAGTGCTAGACCCCCCATGAGGGCCGGGGAGCTGTTTTTT. This chain connects TRBV20-1 to TRBJ2-2; D is possibly TRBD2 (5 bases). Trimming pared 2 bases from V and 6 bases from J, leaving 13 bases between. The CDR3 runs to 14 residues. Germline CDR1 DFQATT, CDR2 SNEGSKA (reference sequence).

This clonotype was counted many times. The chain uses TRBV20-1 and TRBJ1-1; D unresolved. Per the germline V gene, CDR1 is DFQATT and CDR2 is SNEGSKA (reference sequence). The CDR3 is 10 residues long. The germline V and J ends were trimmed by 3 bases and 8 bases, with 7 bases remaining between them. CDR3 sequence reads: CSARREEAFF. CDR3 DNA: TGCAGTGCTAGGAGGGAAGAAGCTTTCTTT.

This clonotype was observed many times. The chain joins TRBV11-1 to TRBJ2-2; possibly TRBD2 for D (5 bases). In germline, CDR1 is SGHAT, CDR2 FQDESV (reference sequence). Trimming removed 2 bases from V and 2 bases from J, with 12 bases in between. This CDR3 has 16 amino acids. CDR3 nucleotides: TGTGCCAGCAGCTTAAGAGGGTCCCTAAACACCGGGGAGCTGTTTTTT. Protein: CASSLRGSLNTGELFF.

This clonotype was seen at least ten times. The chain is built from TRBV2 and TRBJ1-1, with 10 bases aligning to TRBD1. The CDR3 totals 15 residues. Trimming at V came to 7 bases and at J to 1 base, leaving 6 bases not matched to a gene. Germline values: CDR1 SNHLY, CDR2 FYNNEI. In DNA, the CDR3 is TGTGCCAGCAAGGGGACAGGGGCACCGAACACTGAAGCTTTCTTT. It is translated as CASKGTGAPNTEAFF.

The chain combines TRBV4-3 with TRBJ2-7; D is unclear. V dropped 0 bases and J dropped 3 bases, with 6 bases sitting between them. Germline CDR1 reads LGHNA; CDR2 reads YSLEER. The CDR3 is 13 amino acids. CDR3 residues: CASSQDNYYEQYF. As DNA, the CDR3 is TGCGCCAGCAGCCAAGATAATTACTACGAGCAGTACTTC.

This clonotype was counted between two and nine times. J is TRBJ1-6 and V is TRBV5-1; TRBD1 agrees at 9 bases. V gave up 3 bases and J gave up 7 bases; unmatched junction bases: 8. The CDR3 is 16 amino acids. Germline CDR1 SGHRS, CDR2 YFSETQ. Written as DNA, the CDR3 is TGCGCCAGCAGCTCTACCGGGACAGGGACAAATTCACCCCTCCACTTT. It specifies CASSSTGTGTNSPLHF.

This clonotype was recorded many times. This chain connects TRBV4-2 to TRBJ2-5, with D possibly being TRBD2 (5 bases). The CDR3 is made up of 15 amino acids. V shed 0 bases and J shed 4 bases, with 12 bases lying between them. The germline V gene encodes CDR1 LGHNA and CDR2 YNFKEQ. CDR3 amino acids: CASSQDHRGSETQYF. Here the CDR3 DNA reads TGTGCCAGCAGCCAAGATCATCGCGGGTCAGAGACCCAGTACTTC.

This rearrangement joins TRBV20-1 to TRBJ2-1; TRBD1 matches 8 bases. The V and J ends lost 4 bases and 0 bases, in that order; junction bases with no gene match: 8. Germline CDR1 is DFQATT and CDR2 is SNEGSKA (reference sequence). The CDR3 extends over 16 amino acids. The CDR3 region is CSAINRGVSSYNEQFF. CDR3 bases: TGCAGTGCTATCAACAGGGGGGTAAGCTCCTACAATGAGCAGTTCTTC.

This clonotype was detected only a few times. The rearrangement uses TRBV20-1 and TRBJ2-1; TRBD1 might be the D (5 bases). Trimming pared 6 bases from V and 3 bases from J, leaving 12 bases between. There are 13 residues in the CDR3. Germline CDR1 and CDR2: DFQATT and SNEGSKA (reference sequence). The CDR3 here is CSAQKGVYNEQFF. DNA for the CDR3: TGCAGTGCGCAGAAAGGGGTCTACAATGAGCAGTTCTTC.

This clonotype came up a few times. The chain recombines TRBV20-1 with TRBJ1-5; possible D gene TRBD1, 5 bases. Germline loops: CDR1 DFQATT, CDR2 SNEGSKA (reference sequence). V lost 0 bases and J lost 7, with 10 bases in between. The CDR3 loop spans 13 amino acids. The CDR3 DNA reads TGCAGTGCTAGAGAGCTAGGGGCGCAGCCCCAGCATTTT. It specifies CSARELGAQPQHF.

A few counts support this clonotype. This CDR3 reads CASSLGLGAGGRTDTQYF. CDR3 DNA: TGTGCCAGCAGCTTAGGGCTAGGAGCGGGGGGACGCACAGATACGCAGTATTTT. This chain links TRBV7-2 with TRBJ2-3; the match to TRBD2 covers 9 bases. Germline values: CDR1 SGHTA, CDR2 FQGNSA. V was pared by 1 base and J by 1 base, with 9 bases of the junction left unmatched. This CDR3 spans 18 amino acids.

This clonotype was found a few times. The chain links TRBV3-1 to TRBJ2-4; 10 bases map to TRBD1. The germline V gene encodes CDR1 LGHDT and CDR2 YNNKEL (reference sequence). The J segment lost 3 bases and the V segment lost 1 base, leaving 9 bases of the junction unmatched. The CDR3 extends over 18 amino acids. The CDR3 loop reads CASSQGTGGSSVKNIQYF. The CDR3 DNA is TGTGCCAGCAGCCAAGGGACAGGGGGTTCGAGCGTCAAAAACATTCAGTACTTC. The variable domain in full, with the rest retrieved from reference TRBV3-1 and TRBJ2-4, is DTAVSQTPKYLVTQMGNDKSIKCEQNLGHDTMYWYKQDSKKFLKIMFSYNNKELIINETVPNRFSPKSPDKAHLNLHINSLELGDSAVYFCASSQGTGGSSVKNIQYFGAGTRLSVL.